The rows below give T cell receptor beta chains drawn from one sample of a study of blood T cell repertoires in COVID-19. Libraries were prepared by immunoSEQ multiplex PCR; TCRdb keeps only in-frame clonotypes and omits some of them. The sample yields 35,000 or so clones, around 90% seen once. Specimen: peripheral blood. These receptors were collected from a human donor in a cohort sampled during active COVID-19. Each CDR3 is given without its conserved first and last residue. The D gene is left open where the match is weak. Only some rows state a clone size, as once, few, many or a class for expanded clones.

cdr3_length clone_size d_call v_call cdr3_aa
12 NA TRBD1 TRBV2 ASSFGQGQETQY
13 NA TRBD2 TRBV4-1 ASSPGLAGKETQY
11 NA NA TRBV7-9 ASSLAGTYEQY
15 NA NA TRBV2 ASSELPGGEGNTEAF
11 NA TRBD1 TRBV30 AWSETGRSPLH
13 NA NA TRBV19 ASSIWGGVGNIQY
16 NA TRBD2 TRBV5-4 ASSGGGSGGLSAYEQY
15 NA TRBD1 TRBV4-1 ASSRNPGTGNTGELF
12 NA TRBD2 TRBV19 ASSKLAGATEQF
14 NA TRBD2 TRBV2 ASRIAGGALYNEQF
9 NA NA TRBV6-5 ASRAGDGYT
10 NA TRBD1 TRBV19 ASRWDSYGYT
14 NA TRBD1 TRBV3-1/TRBV3-2 ASSQGSRTGSYEQY
12 NA NA TRBV11-2 ASSLLSRYHEQF
11 once NA TRBV2 ASSDWSGNEQF
10 NA NA TRBV11-3 ASSRTADEQY
14 NA TRBD1 TRBV25-1 ASSVGQGSNGYGYT
11 NA TRBD1 TRBV6-5 ASTPDRPTEAF
12 NA NA TRBV2 ARGGLDMNTEAF
12 NA TRBD1 TRBV4-1 ASSQTGTAYGYT
14 NA TRBD2 TRBV6-2/TRBV6-3 ASSYSRTSGGYEQF
13 NA NA TRBV5-1 ASSLDGKGNQPQH
11 NA NA TRBV6-6 ASRGPRNEKLF
19 NA TRBD2 TRBV5-1 ASSPQRTSGRRVPSYNEQF
11 NA NA TRBV19 ASSTSANYGYT
13 NA TRBD1 TRBV19 ASSTGQGRNEKLF
13 NA TRBD1 TRBV27 ASSLSKGARFGYT